The present T cell receptor beta chain was sequenced within a study of PD-1 blockade in classical Hodgkin lymphoma. Study findings and constraints: Newly diagnosed patients reportedly trailed healthy donors in baseline TCR diversity. TCR diversity rose significantly by C4D1 in CD4+ but not CD8+ cells. Factors driving the repertoire differences, possibly disease activity or prior therapy, remain undefined.

The CDR3 extends over 14 amino acids. The V segment lost 0 bases and the J segment 3 bases; nucleotides outside the gene matches: 2. Germline V lookup: CDR1 SGHDT, CDR2 YYEEEE. Generated by immunoSEQ multiplex PCR, the TCRdb table keeps only in-frame clones and is missing some. The data show 47,000 or so clones, with about 73% seen just once and roughly 9.6% held by the top ten. All the patients suffered relapse after autologous stem cell transplantation, and brentuximab vedotin exposure differed. The study recorded best responses of complete response, partial response or progressive disease. Concerning this clone itself: The antigen is unknown.

Sequenced here: peripheral blood mononuclear cells (PBMCs), sampled at baseline. The chain uses TRBV5-6 and TRBJ2-5; 7 bases are shared with TRBD1. The TCR was taken from a human donor with classical Hodgkin lymphoma. DNA of the CDR3: TGTGCCAGCAGCTTGGGACAGGGCAAAGAGACCCAGTACTTC. Its protein is CASSLGQGKETQYF. Supplemented by reference TRBV5-6 and TRBJ2-5, the full variable domain reads DAGVTQSPTHLIKTRGQQVTLRCSPKSGHDTVSWYQQALGQGPQFIFQYYEEEERQRGNFPDRFSGHQFPNYSSELNVNALLLGDSALYLCASSLGQGKETQYFGPGTRLLVL.